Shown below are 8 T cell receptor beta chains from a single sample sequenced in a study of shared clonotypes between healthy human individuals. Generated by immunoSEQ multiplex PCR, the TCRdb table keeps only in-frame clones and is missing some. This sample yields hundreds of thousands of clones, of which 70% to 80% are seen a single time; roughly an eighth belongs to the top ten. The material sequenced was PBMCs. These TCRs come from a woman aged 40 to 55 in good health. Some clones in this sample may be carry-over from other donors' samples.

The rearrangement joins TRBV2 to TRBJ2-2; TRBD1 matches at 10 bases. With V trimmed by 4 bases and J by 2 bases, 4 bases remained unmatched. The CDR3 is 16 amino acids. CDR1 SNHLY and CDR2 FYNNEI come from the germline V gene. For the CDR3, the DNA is TGTGCCAGCAGTGGCCCGACAGGGGGCAACACCGGGGAGCTGTTTTTT. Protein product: CASSGPTGGNTGELFF.

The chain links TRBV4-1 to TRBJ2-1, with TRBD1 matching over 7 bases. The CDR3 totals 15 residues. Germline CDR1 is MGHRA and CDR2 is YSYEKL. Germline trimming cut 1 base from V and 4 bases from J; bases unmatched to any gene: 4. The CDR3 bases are TGCGCCAGCAGCCAAGCCGGGACAGCTTACAATGAGCAGTTCTTC. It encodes CASSQAGTAYNEQFF.

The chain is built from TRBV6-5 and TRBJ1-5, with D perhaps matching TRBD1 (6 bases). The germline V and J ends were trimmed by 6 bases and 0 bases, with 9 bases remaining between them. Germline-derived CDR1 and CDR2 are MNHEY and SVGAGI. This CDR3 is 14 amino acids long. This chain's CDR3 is CASRGGYSNQPQHF. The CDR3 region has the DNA TGTGCCAGCAGGGGGGGCTATAGCAATCAGCCCCAGCATTTT.

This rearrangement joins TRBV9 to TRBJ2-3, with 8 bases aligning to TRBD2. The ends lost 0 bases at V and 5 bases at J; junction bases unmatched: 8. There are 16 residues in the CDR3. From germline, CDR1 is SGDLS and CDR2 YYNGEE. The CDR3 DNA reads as TGTGCCAGCAGCGTAGCCAGCGGGAGTACTTTAGATACGCAGTATTTT. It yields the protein CASSVASGSTLDTQYF. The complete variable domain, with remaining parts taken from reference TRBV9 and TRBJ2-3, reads DSGVTQTPKHLITATGQRVTLRCSPRSGDLSVYWYQQSLDQGLQFLIQYYNGEERAKGNILERFSAQQFPDLHSELNLSSLELGDSALYFCASSVASGSTLDTQYFGPGTRLTVL.

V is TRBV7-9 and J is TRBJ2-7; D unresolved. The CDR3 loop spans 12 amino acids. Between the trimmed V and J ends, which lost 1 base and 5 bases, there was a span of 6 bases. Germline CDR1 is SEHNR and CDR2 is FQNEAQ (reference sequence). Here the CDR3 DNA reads TGTGCCAGCAGCTTAGATAACGACGAGCAGTACTTC. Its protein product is CASSLDNDEQYF.

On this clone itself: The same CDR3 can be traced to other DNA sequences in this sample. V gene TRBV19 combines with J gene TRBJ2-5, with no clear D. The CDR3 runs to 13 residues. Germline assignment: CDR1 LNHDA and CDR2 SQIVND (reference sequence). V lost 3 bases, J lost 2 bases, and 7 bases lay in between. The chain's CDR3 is CASSMRTQETQYF. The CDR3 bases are TGTGCCAGTAGTATGAGAACGCAAGAGACCCAGTACTTC.

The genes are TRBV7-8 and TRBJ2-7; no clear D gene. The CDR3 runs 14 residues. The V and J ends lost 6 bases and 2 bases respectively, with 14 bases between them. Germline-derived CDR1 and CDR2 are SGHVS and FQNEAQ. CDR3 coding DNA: TGTGCCAGCAGACCAATAAAGGTTGCCTACGAGCAGTACTTC. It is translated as CASRPIKVAYEQYF. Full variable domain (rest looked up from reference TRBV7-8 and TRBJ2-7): GAGVSQSPRYKVAKRGQDVALRCDPISGHVSLFWYQQALGQGPEFLTYFQNEAQLDKSGLPSDRFFAERPEGSVSTLKIQRTQQEDSAVYLCASRPIKVAYEQYFGPGTRLTVT.

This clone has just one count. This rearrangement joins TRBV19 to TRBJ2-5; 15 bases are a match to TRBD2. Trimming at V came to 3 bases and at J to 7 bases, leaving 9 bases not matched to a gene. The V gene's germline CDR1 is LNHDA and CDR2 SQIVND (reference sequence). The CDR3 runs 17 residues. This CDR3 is CASSIPGLAGGPGTQYF. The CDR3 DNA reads TGTGCCAGTAGTATCCCGGGACTAGCGGGAGGACCGGGGACCCAGTACTTC.